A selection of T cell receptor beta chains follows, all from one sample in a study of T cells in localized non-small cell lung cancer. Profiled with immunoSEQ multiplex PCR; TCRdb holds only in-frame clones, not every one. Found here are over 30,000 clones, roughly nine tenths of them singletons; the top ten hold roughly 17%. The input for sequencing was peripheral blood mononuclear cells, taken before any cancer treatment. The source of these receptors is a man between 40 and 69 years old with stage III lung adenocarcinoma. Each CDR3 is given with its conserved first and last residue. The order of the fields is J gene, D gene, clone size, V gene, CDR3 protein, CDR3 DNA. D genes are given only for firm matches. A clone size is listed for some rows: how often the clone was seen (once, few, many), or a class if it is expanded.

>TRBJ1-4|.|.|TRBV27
CASSFREGTTGLFF
TGTGCCAGCAGTTTTCGGGAGGGAACGACGGGTTTGTTTTTT
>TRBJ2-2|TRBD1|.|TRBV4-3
CASRTQGGNTGELFF
TGCGCCAGCAGGACACAGGGGGGAAACACCGGGGAGCTGTTTTTT
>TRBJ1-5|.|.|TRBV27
CASSLRVANQPQHF
TGTGCCAGCAGTTTGAGGGTTGCCAATCAGCCCCAGCATTTT
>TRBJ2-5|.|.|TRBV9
CASSASPTRETQYF
TGTGCCAGCAGCGCCAGCCCCACAAGAGAGACCCAGTACTTC
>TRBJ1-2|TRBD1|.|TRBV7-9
CASSPSRDRNGYTF
TGTGCCAGCAGCCCAAGCCGGGACAGAAACGGCTACACCTTC
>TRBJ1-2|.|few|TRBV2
CASSDSRGKGGSYTF
TGTGCCAGCAGTGATTCCCGGGGAAAGGGGGGAAGCTACACCTTC
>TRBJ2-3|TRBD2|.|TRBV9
CASSVAAGGTDTQYF
TGTGCCAGCAGCGTAGCTGCGGGGGGCACAGATACGCAGTATTTT
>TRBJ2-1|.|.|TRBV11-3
CASSPDESSYNEQFF
TGTGCCAGCAGTCCAGACGAGAGCTCCTACAATGAGCAGTTCTTC
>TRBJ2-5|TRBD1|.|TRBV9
CASSVGTGGRQETQYF
TGTGCCAGCAGCGTGGGGACAGGGGGCCGGCAAGAGACCCAGTACTTC
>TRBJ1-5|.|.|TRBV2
CASWGVNQPQHF
TGTGCCAGCTGGGGAGTAAATCAGCCCCAGCATTTT
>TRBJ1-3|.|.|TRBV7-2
CASSPWTQDTIYF
TGTGCCAGCAGCCCTTGGACGCAGGACACCATATATTTT
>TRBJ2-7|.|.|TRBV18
CASSPRGDAEQYF
TGTGCCAGCTCACCAAGAGGGGATGCCGAGCAGTACTTC
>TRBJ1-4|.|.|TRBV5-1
CASSSSGWGTNEKLFF
TGCGCCAGCAGCTCCTCGGGGTGGGGGACTAATGAAAAACTGTTTTTT
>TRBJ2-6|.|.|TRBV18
CASSPQRLDSGANVLTF
TGTGCCAGCTCACCACAAAGGCTGGACTCTGGGGCCAACGTCCTGACTTTC
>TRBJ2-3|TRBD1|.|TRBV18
CASRPGQGEGTQYF
TGTGCCAGCCGACCGGGACAGGGTGAGGGTACGCAGTATTTT
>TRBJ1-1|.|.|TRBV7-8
CASSSPQGRGATEAFF
TGTGCCAGCAGCTCTCCTCAGGGGAGGGGAGCCACTGAAGCTTTCTTT
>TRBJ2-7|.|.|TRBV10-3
CAISEGGNYEQYF
TGTGCCATCAGTGAGGGCGGGAATTACGAGCAGTACTTC
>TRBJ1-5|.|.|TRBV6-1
CASSELRDGPYSNQPQHF
TGTGCCAGCAGTGAACTACGGGACGGTCCTTATAGCAATCAGCCCCAGCATTTT
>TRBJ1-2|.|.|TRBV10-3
CAISDQGRDYGYTF
TGTGCCATCAGTGATCAGGGACGGGACTATGGCTACACCTTC
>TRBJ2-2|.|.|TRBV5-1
CASSYRPLEGELFF
TGCGCCAGCAGCTACCGGCCGTTAGAAGGGGAGCTGTTTTTT
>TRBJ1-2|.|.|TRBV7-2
CASSRVGGDYGYTF
TGTGCCAGCAGCCGCGTGGGGGGCGACTATGGCTACACCTTC
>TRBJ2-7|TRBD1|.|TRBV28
CASNPQTGAAYEQYF
TGTGCCAGCAATCCACAAACAGGGGCAGCCTACGAGCAGTACTTC
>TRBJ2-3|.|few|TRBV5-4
CASSWLGYSTDTQYF
TGTGCCAGCAGCTGGCTAGGATATAGCACAGATACGCAGTATTTT
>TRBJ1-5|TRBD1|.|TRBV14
CASSEGQRQPQHF
TGTGCCAGCAGCGAGGGACAGAGGCAGCCCCAGCATTTT
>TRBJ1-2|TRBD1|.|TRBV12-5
CASTSGTGEYGYTF
TGTGCTAGTACCTCCGGGACAGGGGAATATGGCTACACCTTC
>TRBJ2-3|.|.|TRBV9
CASSVRGLDTQYF
TGTGCCAGCAGCGTAAGGGGATTGGATACGCAGTATTTT
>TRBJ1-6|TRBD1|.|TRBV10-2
CASTPTGSNSPLHF
TGCGCCAGCACCCCGACAGGGAGTAATTCACCCCTCCACTTT
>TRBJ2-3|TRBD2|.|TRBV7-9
CASSLGTSGGSDTQYF
TGTGCCAGCAGCTTAGGGACTAGCGGGGGATCAGATACGCAGTATTTT
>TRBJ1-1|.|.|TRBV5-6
CASSSPLQGPNTEAFF
TGTGCCAGCAGCTCCCCCCTGCAGGGTCCGAACACTGAAGCTTTCTTT
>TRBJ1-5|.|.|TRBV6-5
CASSYSLNQPQHF
TGTGCCAGCAGTTACTCGCTCAATCAGCCCCAGCATTTT
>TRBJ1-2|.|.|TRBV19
CASIKMAAPSAGYTF
TGTGCCAGTATTAAGATGGCAGCACCTTCCGCGGGCTACACCTTC
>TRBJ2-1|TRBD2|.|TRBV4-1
CASSQGPTSGGANEQFF
TGCGCCAGCAGCCAAGGACCCACTAGCGGGGGGGCAAATGAGCAGTTCTTC
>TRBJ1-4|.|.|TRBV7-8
CASSFSQGATNEKLFF
TGTGCCAGCAGCTTTTCACAGGGTGCAACTAATGAAAAACTGTTTTTT